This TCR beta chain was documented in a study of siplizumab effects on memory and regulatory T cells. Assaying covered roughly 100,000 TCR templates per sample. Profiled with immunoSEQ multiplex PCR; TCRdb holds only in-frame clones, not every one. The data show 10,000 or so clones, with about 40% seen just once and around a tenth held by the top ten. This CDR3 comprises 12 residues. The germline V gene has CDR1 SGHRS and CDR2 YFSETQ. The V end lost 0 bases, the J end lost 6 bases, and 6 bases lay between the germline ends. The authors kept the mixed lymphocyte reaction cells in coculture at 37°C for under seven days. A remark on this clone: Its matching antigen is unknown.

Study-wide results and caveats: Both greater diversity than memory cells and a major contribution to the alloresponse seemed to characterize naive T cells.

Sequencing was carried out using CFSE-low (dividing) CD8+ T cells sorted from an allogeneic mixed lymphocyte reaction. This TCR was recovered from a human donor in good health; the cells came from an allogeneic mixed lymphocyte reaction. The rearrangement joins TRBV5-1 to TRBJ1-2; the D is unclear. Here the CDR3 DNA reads TGCGCCAGCAGCTTGGAAGGGAATGGCTACACCTTC. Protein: CASSLEGNGYTF.